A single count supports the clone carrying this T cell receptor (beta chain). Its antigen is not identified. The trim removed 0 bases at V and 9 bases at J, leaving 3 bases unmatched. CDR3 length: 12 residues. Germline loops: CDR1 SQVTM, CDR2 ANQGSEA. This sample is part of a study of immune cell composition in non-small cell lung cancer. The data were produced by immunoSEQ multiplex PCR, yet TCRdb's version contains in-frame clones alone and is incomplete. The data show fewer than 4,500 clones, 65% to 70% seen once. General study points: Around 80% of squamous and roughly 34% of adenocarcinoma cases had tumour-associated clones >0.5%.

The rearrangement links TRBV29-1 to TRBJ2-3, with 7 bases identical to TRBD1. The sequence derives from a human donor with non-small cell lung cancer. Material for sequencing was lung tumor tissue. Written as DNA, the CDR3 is TGCAGCGTTGAAGATCGCAGGGGGACGCAGTATTTT. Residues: CSVEDRRGTQYF.